The 27 T cell receptor beta chains reported below all come from one sample, sequenced in a study of shared clonotypes between healthy human individuals. Naive CD8 cells lacked CD45RO and underwent positive selection for CCR7, leaving out terminally differentiated effector memory CD45RA+ cells. The repertoire was sequenced with immunoSEQ multiplex PCR; TCRdb's copy has only in-frame clones and lacks some. The sample includes hundreds of thousands of clones, 96% of them seen just once. Sequenced: naive CD8+ T cells sorted from blood. The receptors were gathered from a woman aged 30 to 39 in good health.

This rearrangement joins TRBV27 to TRBJ1-1; D remains ambiguous. The CDR3 has 14 amino acids. V gave up 5 bases and J gave up 2 bases, with 12 bases separating them. Germline V lookup: CDR1 MNHEY, CDR2 SMNVEV (reference sequence). The CDR3 DNA reads as TGTGCCAGCAGTATACTAGGAATAAACACTGAAGCTTTCTTT. It is translated as CASSILGINTEAFF.

The J gene is TRBJ1-2, the V gene TRBV6-1, with D possibly matching TRBD1 (6 bases). V was shortened by 3 bases and J by 6 bases, with 14 bases between the two germline ends. The CDR3 covers 14 residues. From germline, CDR1 is MNHNS and CDR2 SASEGT. As DNA, the CDR3 is TGTGCCAGCAGTGATTACGGACAGCCTGATGGCTACACCTTC. Translation: CASSDYGQPDGYTF.

CDR3 nucleotides: TGTGCCAGCAGTTACTCGGACAGTAACACCGGGGAGCTGTTTTTT. Protein: CASSYSDSNTGELFF. V gene TRBV6-5 combines with J gene TRBJ2-2, with a tentative D call TRBD1 (6 bases). V was pared by 0 bases and J by 2 bases, with 7 bases between. CDR1 and CDR2 (germline): MNHEY, SVGAGI. The length of the CDR3 is 15 residues.

About this clone itself: This may arise from a read error, as a much more abundant clone is one base away. Other DNA sequences in this specimen translate into the identical CDR3. The chain recombines TRBV5-4 with TRBJ2-5; D unclear. CDR1 is SGHNT, CDR2 YYREEE, per germline (reference sequence). Deletions cut 0 bases from V and 2 bases from J, with 5 bases between. The CDR3 has 13 amino acids. CDR3 region: CASSLEAQETQYF. In DNA form, the CDR3 reads TGTGCCAGCAGCTTGGAGGCTCAAGAGACCCAGTACTTC.

The chain joins TRBV13 to TRBJ2-3, with 13 bases that match TRBD2. This CDR3 spans 15 amino acids. V lost 8 bases and J lost 3; bases outside the gene matches: 5. Per the germline V gene, CDR1 is PRHDT and CDR2 is FYEKMQ (reference sequence). CDR3 amino acids: CASSRLAGGTDTQYF. DNA for the CDR3: TGTGCCAGCTCTAGACTAGCGGGAGGTACAGATACGCAGTATTTT.

To note about this clone: Germline and junction disagree at one end, which may indicate a read error. The chain recombines TRBV29-1 with TRBJ1-2; D uncertain. Per germline, CDR1 SQVTM and CDR2 ANQGSEA. This CDR3 region has 13 residues. CDR3 residues: CSVDTSTNYGYTF. CDR3 DNA: TGTAGCGTTGATACAAGTACTAACTATGGCTACACCTTC.

The J gene is TRBJ2-1, the V gene TRBV5-6; D uncertain. The CDR3 totals 11 residues. CDR1 and CDR2 (germline): SGHDT, YYEEEE. V lost 2 bases, J lost 10 bases, and 7 bases lay in between. CDR3: CASSLGYEQFF. CDR3 coding DNA: TGTGCCAGCAGCTTAGGGTACGAGCAGTTCTTC.

The rearrangement joins TRBV19 to TRBJ2-1; TRBD2 might be the D (6 bases). The CDR3 is 14 amino acids. V shed 6 bases and J shed 6 bases, with 15 bases lying between them. Germline loops: CDR1 LNHDA, CDR2 SQIVND (reference sequence). The CDR3 DNA reads TGTGCCAGTAGGAGACGGGAGAATGTCAATGAGCAGTTCTTC. It specifies CASRRRENVNEQFF. The whole variable domain, remainder taken from reference TRBV19 and TRBJ2-1, is DGGITQSPKYLFRKEGQNVTLSCEQNLNHDAMYWYRQDPGQGLRLIYYSQIVNDFQKGDIAEGYSVSREKKESFPLTVTSAQKNPTAFYLCASRRRENVNEQFFGPGTRLTVL.

This sequence joins TRBV6-4 and TRBJ2-5, with a possible D match to TRBD1 (5 bases). Germline-derived CDR1 and CDR2 are MRHNA and SNTAGT. Trimming removed 1 base at V and 3 bases at J, with 15 bases between. CDR3 size: 16 residues. CDR3 in amino acids: CASSDFTTVPKETQYF. In DNA, the CDR3 is TGTGCCAGCAGTGACTTTACGACAGTTCCTAAAGAGACCCAGTACTTC.

In this sample, this clone turned up once. The chain combines TRBV27 with TRBJ2-7; 9 bases line up with TRBD2. V lost 4 bases, J lost 5 bases, and 3 bases stayed unmatched. Germline lookup yields CDR1 MNHEY and CDR2 SMNVEV (reference sequence). The CDR3 covers 13 residues. CDR3 DNA: TGTGCCAGCAGTTGGCAGCGGGAGGACGAGCAGTACTTC. This translates into CASSWQREDEQYF.

A note on this clone: Other DNA sequences from this sample encode an identical CDR3 as well. This chain joins TRBV19 and TRBJ1-5; D is unresolved. Germline assignment: CDR1 LNHDA and CDR2 SQIVND (reference sequence). Trimming took off 1 base at V and 0 bases at J, with 4 bases between the two ends. The CDR3 has 14 residues. The CDR3 loop reads CASSIGDSNQPQHF. In DNA form, the CDR3 reads TGTGCCAGTAGTATAGGAGATAGCAATCAGCCCCAGCATTTT.

This chain connects TRBV2 to TRBJ2-7; a possible D gene is TRBD1 (6 bases). The CDR3 covers 11 residues. The V end lost 3 bases, the J end lost 11 bases, and 11 bases lay between the germline ends. Germline V lookup: CDR1 SNHLY, CDR2 FYNNEI. CDR3 sequence reads: CASSEGAREYF. The CDR3 DNA reads TGTGCCAGCAGTGAGGGGGCCCGGGAGTACTTC.

The chain is built from TRBV15 and TRBJ2-7; D might be TRBD1 (5 bases). This CDR3 has 12 residues. Germline V gene data show CDR1 as LNHNV and CDR2 as YYDKDF (reference sequence). V gave up 4 bases and J gave up 4 bases, with 8 bases separating them. As DNA, the CDR3 is TGTGCCACCAGCATAGACAGATACGAGCAGTACTTC. Its protein is CATSIDRYEQYF.

This chain connects TRBV4-1 to TRBJ2-7; 7 bases match TRBD2. The germline V gene encodes CDR1 MGHRA and CDR2 YSYEKL. The CDR3 runs to 16 residues. V was pared by 4 bases and J by 6 bases, with 15 bases of the junction left unmatched. The chain's CDR3 is CASSLARSGKPREQYF. In DNA form, the CDR3 reads TGCGCCAGCAGCCTCGCTCGGAGCGGGAAGCCTCGCGAGCAGTACTTC.

The chain couples TRBV13 to TRBJ2-7, with D tentatively TRBD2 (6 bases). V lost 4 bases and J 5 bases, leaving 15 bases between the germline ends. Germline values: CDR1 PRHDT, CDR2 FYEKMQ (reference sequence). The CDR3 consists of 14 residues. CDR3 sequence (DNA): TGTGCCAGCAGCTCCAGACTAGTTTCCCACGAGCAGTACTTC. Encoded protein: CASSSRLVSHEQYF.

A note on this clone: The sample contains more than one DNA sequence encoding this CDR3. V is TRBV27 and J is TRBJ1-1; 8 bases are shared with TRBD1. V lost 5 bases to trimming and J lost 4 bases; unmatched junction nucleotides: 6. In germline, CDR1 is MNHEY, CDR2 SMNVEV (reference sequence). This CDR3 contains 14 residues. The CDR3 coding sequence is TGTGCCAGCAGTCCAGGGGGCCTGGGCACTGAAGCTTTCTTT. Translation gives CASSPGGLGTEAFF.

This clone was seen a single time. The chain uses TRBV28 and TRBJ1-1; D is perhaps TRBD1 (6 bases). CDR3 length equals 16 residues. The V gene's germline CDR1 is MDHEN and CDR2 SYDVKM. V dropped 3 bases and J dropped 0 bases, with 14 bases sitting between them. DNA for the CDR3: TGTGCCAGCAGTTTCGTAGGGGACATTATGAACACTGAAGCTTTCTTT. Protein sequence: CASSFVGDIMNTEAFF.

A single count supports this clone. The rearrangement uses TRBV21-1 and TRBJ1-6; the listed D gene, TRBD1, was not tested against the DNA. TRBV21-1 represents a pseudogene. The length of the CDR3 is 15 residues. The CDR3 loop is CASSDRDTHNSPLHF. The CDR3 DNA reads as TGTGCCAGCAGCGACCGGGACACCCATAATTCACCCCTCCACTTT.

The chain has TRBV5-6 and TRBJ2-1; TRBD2 aligns across 13 bases. V gave up 4 bases and J gave up 2 bases; unmatched junction bases: 3. The length of the CDR3 is 16 residues. CDR1 and CDR2 (germline): SGHDT, YYEEEE. The CDR3 sequence: CASSGTSGRAYNEQFF. The DNA for the CDR3 is TGTGCCAGCAGCGGAACTAGCGGGAGGGCCTACAATGAGCAGTTCTTC. The full variable domain, with the rest looked up from reference TRBV5-6 and TRBJ2-1, is DAGVTQSPTHLIKTRGQQVTLRCSPKSGHDTVSWYQQALGQGPQFIFQYYEEEERQRGNFPDRFSGHQFPNYSSELNVNALLLGDSALYLCASSGTSGRAYNEQFFGPGTRLTVL.

The chain links TRBV9 to TRBJ2-1, with TRBD2 matching 9 bases. After removal of 4 bases from V and 12 bases from J, the junction contained 5 bases not matched to a gene. Per germline, CDR1 SGDLS and CDR2 YYNGEE. This CDR3 contains 12 residues. CDR3: CASSSGLASQFF. CDR3 nucleotides: TGTGCCAGCAGCTCCGGACTAGCGTCGCAGTTCTTC.

CDR3 protein: CASSFLTGALYEQYF. The CDR3 DNA reads as TGTGCCAGCAGCTTCCTAACCGGGGCCCTCTACGAGCAGTACTTC. The chain has TRBV5-6 and TRBJ2-7, with D possibly called TRBD1 or TRBD2 (5 bases each). This CDR3 contains 15 residues. The V end lost 2 bases, the J end lost 3 bases, and 15 bases lay between the germline ends. Germline CDR1 is SGHDT and CDR2 is YYEEEE.

The J gene is TRBJ2-5, the V gene TRBV7-9; D call uncertain. CDR3 length: 15 amino acids. V lost 2 bases to trimming and J lost 0 bases, with 10 bases between them. Germline lookup yields CDR1 SEHNR and CDR2 FQNEAQ (reference sequence). For the CDR3, the DNA is TGTGCCAGCAGCTTAAACCCTGGGTACCAAGAGACCCAGTACTTC. Protein: CASSLNPGYQETQYF.

The genes are TRBV7-9 and TRBJ2-2; the D is unclear. The V gene lost 2 bases and the J gene lost 4 bases, with 8 bases spanning the gap. The CDR3 sequence is 14 residues long. CDR1 and CDR2 from the germline V gene are SEHNR and FQNEAQ (reference sequence). CDR3 region: CASSLLQSTGELFF. The CDR3 DNA follows: TGTGCCAGCAGCTTACTGCAGAGCACCGGGGAGCTGTTTTTT.

The chain links TRBV4-2 to TRBJ2-5; 14 bases line up with TRBD2. V was pared by 3 bases and J by 5 bases, with 5 bases of the junction left unmatched. Looked up from germline, CDR1 is LGHNA and CDR2 is YNFKEQ. This CDR3 spans 16 amino acids. Here the CDR3 reads CASSQGLAGEFETQYF. The DNA for the CDR3 is TGTGCCAGCAGCCAGGGACTAGCGGGAGAATTTGAGACCCAGTACTTC.

V gene TRBV7-8 combines with J gene TRBJ1-4; a possible D gene is TRBD1 (6 bases). V lost 1 base to trimming and J lost 5 bases, with 14 bases between them. The V gene's germline CDR1 is SGHVS and CDR2 FQNEAQ. This CDR3 region has 16 residues. The CDR3 coding sequence is TGTGCCAGCAGCTTAGTCGCTGGACAGATGAATGAAAAACTGTTTTTT. Protein sequence: CASSLVAGQMNEKLFF.

This chain connects TRBV7-3 to TRBJ2-5, with 9 positions matching TRBD2. J was trimmed by 1 base and V by 7 bases; bases with no gene match: 7. The CDR3 has 15 amino acids. Germline values: CDR1 SGHTA, CDR2 FQGTGA. For the CDR3, the DNA is TGTGCCAGCACCCTGTCTAGCGGGGCCCAAGAGACCCAGTACTTC. It codes for CASTLSSGAQETQYF.

The rearrangement links TRBV7-3 to TRBJ2-1; weak D call: TRBD2 (5 bases). V was cut by 3 bases and J by 5 bases, with 14 bases left in between. This CDR3 has 15 amino acids. From germline, CDR1 is SGHTA and CDR2 FQGTGA. The DNA of the CDR3 is TGTGCCAGCAGCTTCGCTACGGGGATAGACAATGAGCAGTTCTTC. Residues: CASSFATGIDNEQFF.